This TCR beta chain was retrieved from a study of identical twins. Study-wide results and limits: Not following the same donors, the study drew its conclusions from cross-sectional statistical analysis. Out-of-frame alpha sequences shared by twins showed excess low generation probability. One should note that invariant MAIT and iNKT cells could partly confound zero-insertion analyses. Fewer insertions characterized abundant cord blood beta clonotypes, whereas memory repertoires showed none.

This clonotype was recorded many times. Antigen unknown. From the 5' RACE reads, TCRdb called clonotypes with MiXCR, one entry per CDR3 protein. The sample includes more than 650,000 distinct CDR3 sequences, around 5.7% of them seen just once. Trimming at V came to 4 bases and at J to 0 bases, leaving 3 bases not matched to a gene. The CDR3 loop spans 15 amino acids. Germline CDR1 is SGHRS and CDR2 is YFSETQ. J is TRBJ2-3 and V is TRBV5-1; 9 nucleotides align to TRBD1. The receptor was isolated from a man between 18 and 35 years old in good health. The sequenced sample consisted of naive T cells sorted from blood. The CDR3 nucleotides read TGCGCCAGCAGCGACGGGACAGGGAGCACAGATACGCAGTATTTT. This gives the protein CASSDGTGSTDTQYF. The whole variable domain, remainder taken from reference TRBV5-1 and TRBJ2-3, is KAGVTQTPRYLIKTRGQQVTLSCSPISGHRSVSWYQQTPGQGLQFLFEYFSETQRNKGNFPGRFSGRQFSNSRSEMNVSTLELGDSALYLCASSDGTGSTDTQYFGPGTRLTVL.